Listed here are 32 T cell receptor beta chains from one sample, sequenced in a study of cytomegalovirus exposure and HLA in healthy donors. Use of 60 Vbeta and 13 Jbeta primers characterized the PCR. This table comes from immunoSEQ multiplex PCR, and its TCRdb copy is limited to in-frame clones, with some not included. The sample's table shows 53,000 or so clones. Input material: PBMCs. The receptors were gathered from a man in his late teens or twenties in good health and CMV-seropositive.

V and J are TRBV6-1 and TRBJ1-2; 7 nucleotides agree with TRBD1. Trimming cost V 5 bases and J 3 bases; bases outside gene matches: 6. CDR3 length: 14 amino acids. Germline V lookup: CDR1 MNHNS, CDR2 SASEGT. The CDR3 DNA is TGTGCCAGCAGTCTACGAGGGGGCGACTATGGCTACACCTTC. Protein sequence: CASSLRGGDYGYTF.

The chain recombines TRBV6-1 with TRBJ1-1; 9 positions agree with TRBD1. J lost 5 bases, V lost 5 bases, and 6 bases had no gene match. The CDR3 consists of 14 residues. Germline V gene sequence: CDR1 MNHNS, CDR2 SASEGT. The CDR3 DNA follows: TGTGCCAGCAGTCCGAGACAGGGGGGGACTGAAGCTTTCTTT. It is translated as CASSPRQGGTEAFF.

J is TRBJ2-7 and V is TRBV10-1; 9 bases line up with TRBD1. Unmatched junction bases numbered 7, after V lost 6 bases and J lost 4 bases. In germline, CDR1 is WNHNN, CDR2 SYGVQD (reference sequence). CDR3 size: 14 residues. CDR3 DNA: TGCGCCAGCAGCGCGGACAGGGGTCGGTACGAGCAGTACTTC. It yields the protein CASSADRGRYEQYF.

Turning to this clone: A read error may account for a junction end that differs from germline. The chain uses TRBV6-1 and TRBJ1-1, with 9 bases matching TRBD1. Germline CDR1 reads MNHNS; CDR2 reads SASEGT. This CDR3 contains 14 residues. CDR3 protein: CASREGTGGTEASF. CDR3 nucleotides: TGTGCCAGCAGAGAAGGCACAGGGGGCACTGAAGCTTCCTTT.

This sequence joins TRBV21-1 and TRBJ1-1; whether TRBD1, the table's D call, matches the DNA was not checked. TRBV21-1 is flagged as a pseudogene. The CDR3 extends over 17 amino acids. CDR3 protein: CASSPGTGASGNTEAFF. In DNA form, the CDR3 reads TGTGCCAGCAGCCCCGGGACAGGGGCGTCCGGGAACACTGAAGCTTTCTTT.

V gene TRBV4-1 combines with J gene TRBJ1-6, with 9 bases matching TRBD1. The CDR3 length is 14 residues. The junction had 2 bases not matched to a gene; V was cut back by 2 bases and J by 9 bases. In germline, CDR1 is MGHRA, CDR2 YSYEKL. The CDR3 region has the DNA TGCGCCAGCAGCCAAAGACAGGGGGTTTCACCCCTCCACTTT. The encoded protein is CASSQRQGVSPLHF.

This chain joins TRBV11-2 and TRBJ2-1; 13 nucleotides agree with TRBD2. The germline CDR1 and CDR2 sequences are SGHAT and FQNNGV. The CDR3 covers 15 residues. V shed 6 bases and J 4 bases; nucleotides not matched to a gene: 3. This CDR3 reads CASRTSGRRYNEQFF. The DNA for the CDR3 is TGTGCCAGCAGGACTAGCGGGAGGCGTTACAATGAGCAGTTCTTC.

V usage is TRBV6-1 and J usage is TRBJ1-1, with a possible D match to TRBD1 (6 bases). This CDR3 is built from 16 residues. Trimming took off 3 bases at V and 6 bases at J, with 20 bases between the two ends. Germline V gene data show CDR1 as MNHNS and CDR2 as SASEGT. In DNA form, the CDR3 reads TGTGCCAGCAGTGACCGTAACCGAGGGGGTGGGGCTGAAGCTTTCTTT. Translating gives CASSDRNRGGGAEAFF.

The chain carries TRBV11-1 and TRBJ2-5; possible D gene TRBD2, 6 bases. In germline, CDR1 is SGHAT, CDR2 FQDESV (reference sequence). The CDR3 spans 18 residues. Trimming pared 3 bases from V and 0 bases from J, leaving 20 bases between. Here the CDR3 DNA reads TGTGCCAGCAGCTTCCCCCGTGGAGGGGCCATGTACCAAGAGACCCAGTACTTC. Translating it yields CASSFPRGGAMYQETQYF. Combining the CDR3 with reference TRBV11-1 and TRBJ2-5 gives the whole variable domain EAEVAQSPRYKITEKSQAVAFWCDPISGHATLYWYRQILGQGPELLVQFQDESVVDDSQLPKDRFSAERLKGVDSTLKIQPAELGDSAMYLCASSFPRGGAMYQETQYFGPGTRLLVL.

This chain connects TRBV9 to TRBJ2-2; 12 bases are shared with TRBD1. V shed 4 bases and J 7 bases; nucleotides not matched to a gene: 5. The CDR3 consists of 15 residues. Per germline, CDR1 SGDLS and CDR2 YYNGEE. CDR3 nucleotides: TGTGCCAGCAGCATAGGGACAGGGGGCCTCGGGGAGCTGTTTTTT. Translating it yields CASSIGTGGLGELFF.

V is TRBV5-6 and J is TRBJ2-2; TRBD1 matches at 9 bases. With V trimmed by 1 base and J by 7 bases, 5 bases remained unmatched. The CDR3 totals 15 residues. The germline V gene has CDR1 SGHDT and CDR2 YYEEEE. The CDR3 DNA reads TGTGCCAGCAGCTTGTACAGGGGGCCCCTCGGGGAGCTGTTTTTT. As protein: CASSLYRGPLGELFF.

The chain recombines TRBV29-1 with TRBJ1-2; 8 bases are shared with TRBD1. The CDR3 loop spans 13 amino acids. V lost 6 bases and J lost 0; bases outside the gene matches: 3. CDR1 and CDR2 from the germline V gene are SQVTM and ANQGSEA. CDR3 nucleotides: TGCAGCGTGGACAGGGAAGCTAACTATGGCTACACCTTC. Amino acids: CSVDREANYGYTF.

CDR3 loop: CSVEGESGFDGYTF. The DNA of the CDR3 is TGCAGCGTTGAAGGAGAATCGGGATTCGATGGCTACACCTTC. The chain carries TRBV29-1 and TRBJ1-2; D gene ambiguous. This CDR3 has 14 residues. Germline V gives CDR1 SQVTM, CDR2 ANQGSEA. With 1 base removed from V and 6 bases from J, the gap between germline ends came to 15 bases.

V is TRBV9 and J is TRBJ2-7, with TRBD2 matching 8 bases. The CDR3 loop spans 15 amino acids. CDR1 and CDR2 (germline): SGDLS, YYNGEE. The V segment lost 0 bases and the J segment 2 bases; nucleotides outside the gene matches: 4. The CDR3: CASSVGSGDTYEQYF. The CDR3 DNA is TGTGCCAGCAGCGTAGGTAGCGGGGACACCTACGAGCAGTACTTC. The full variable domain, rest sourced from reference TRBV9 and TRBJ2-7, is DSGVTQTPKHLITATGQRVTLRCSPRSGDLSVYWYQQSLDQGLQFLIQYYNGEERAKGNILERFSAQQFPDLHSELNLSSLELGDSALYFCASSVGSGDTYEQYFGPGTRLTVT.

This chain uses TRBV19 with TRBJ1-2; 11 bases fit TRBD1. The junction had 9 bases not matched to a gene; V was cut back by 7 bases and J by 8 bases. The CDR3 length is 14 residues. Germline loops: CDR1 LNHDA, CDR2 SQIVND (reference sequence). CDR3 in DNA: TGTGCCAGTACCTCAGGACAGGGGGCGTCGGGCTACACCTTC. This encodes CASTSGQGASGYTF.

V usage is TRBV18 and J usage is TRBJ1-1; 8 bases fit TRBD1. Germline CDR1 reads KGHSH; CDR2 reads LQKENI. The V gene end was trimmed by 6 bases and the J gene end by 3 bases; junction bases not matched to a gene: 6. The CDR3 runs 14 residues. The CDR3 nucleotides read TGTGCCAGCTCTCAGGGGGCGGGGGACACTGAAGCTTTCTTT. Its protein is CASSQGAGDTEAFF.

The rearrangement uses TRBV29-1 and TRBJ1-2; D is perhaps TRBD1 (6 bases). Germline CDR1 reads SQVTM; CDR2 reads ANQGSEA. The V gene lost 7 bases and the J gene lost 4 bases, with 13 bases spanning the gap. The CDR3 totals 12 residues. The CDR3 is CSGLQGPYGYTF. The DNA for the CDR3 is TGCAGCGGGTTACAGGGCCCCTATGGCTACACCTTC.

CDR3 sequence: CASSVGTGDYGYTF. The CDR3 region has the DNA TGTGCCAGCAGCGTAGGGACAGGGGACTATGGCTACACCTTC. This chain links TRBV9 with TRBJ1-2; 9 nucleotides agree with TRBD1. The J segment lost 3 bases and the V segment lost 0 bases, leaving 0 bases of the junction unmatched. Germline V gene sequence: CDR1 SGDLS, CDR2 YYNGEE. CDR3 length: 14 residues.

This chain joins TRBV9 and TRBJ1-6, with 8 positions matching TRBD1. This CDR3 spans 15 amino acids. V trimming: 3 bases; J trimming: 6 bases; junction bases outside the gene matches: 5. Germline V gene data show CDR1 as SGDLS and CDR2 as YYNGEE. CDR3 region: CASSAGQGGNSPLHF. The CDR3 coding sequence is TGTGCCAGCAGCGCTGGACAGGGTGGTAATTCACCCCTCCACTTT.

The V call is TRBV9, the J call TRBJ1-5, with no clear D. This CDR3 contains 14 residues. V was clipped by 0 bases and J by 5 bases, with 9 bases between them. Germline-derived CDR1 and CDR2 are SGDLS and YYNGEE. The CDR3 loop is CASSVDSGYQPQHF. The CDR3 DNA follows: TGTGCCAGCAGCGTAGATTCCGGTTATCAGCCCCAGCATTTT.

The J gene is TRBJ2-1, the V gene TRBV30; 8 bases are a match to TRBD2. The CDR3 sequence is 15 residues long. V lost 2 bases and J lost 5; bases outside the gene matches: 8. Germline lookup yields CDR1 GTSNPN and CDR2 SVGIG (reference sequence). The DNA for the CDR3 is TGTGCCTGGAGTCCCCCCGGACTAGCCGACAATGAGCAGTTCTTC. Its protein product is CAWSPPGLADNEQFF.

V is TRBV2 and J is TRBJ1-2; TRBD1 agrees at 8 bases. After removal of 4 bases from V and 3 bases from J, the junction contained 1 base not matched to a gene. The CDR3 runs 13 residues. Germline CDR1 is SNHLY and CDR2 is FYNNEI. The chain's CDR3 is CASSGGQDYGYTF. In DNA, the CDR3 is TGTGCCAGCAGTGGGGGACAGGACTATGGCTACACCTTC.

This rearrangement joins TRBV5-1 to TRBJ2-3, with 7 positions matching TRBD2. The germline gives CDR1 SGHRS, CDR2 YFSETQ. J gave up 3 bases and V 3 bases, and 4 bases lay outside the gene matches. The length of the CDR3 is 14 residues. The CDR3 nucleotides are TGCGCCAGCAGCTCGGGAGGCGCGACAGATACGCAGTATTTT. Residues: CASSSGGATDTQYF.

J is TRBJ2-7 and V is TRBV5-4; D is perhaps TRBD2 (6 bases). The CDR3 consists of 14 residues. From germline, CDR1 is SGHNT and CDR2 YYREEE (reference sequence). V gave up 1 base and J gave up 6 bases, with 14 bases separating them. The CDR3 protein is CASSLWTSEGEQYF. Here the CDR3 DNA reads TGTGCCAGCAGCTTGTGGACCTCGGAGGGCGAGCAGTACTTC.

This chain links TRBV7-9 with TRBJ2-1, with D uncertain. This CDR3 has 14 residues. V was shortened by 1 base and J by 6 bases, with 10 bases between the two germline ends. Germline V gene data show CDR1 as SEHNR and CDR2 as FQNEAQ (reference sequence). CDR3 residues: CASSLGYPSNEQFF. For the CDR3, the DNA is TGTGCCAGCAGCTTAGGATACCCTAGCAATGAGCAGTTCTTC.

The CDR3 protein is CASSLGTSRTRISTDTQYF. CDR3 bases: TGTGCCAGCAGCTTAGGCACTAGCCGGACCCGAATTAGCACAGATACGCAGTATTTT. The rearrangement uses TRBV7-9 and TRBJ2-3; D is perhaps TRBD2 (6 bases). The germline V and J ends were trimmed by 1 base and 0 bases, with 20 bases remaining between them. This CDR3 has 19 residues. Germline V gene lookup returns CDR1 SEHNR and CDR2 FQNEAQ (reference sequence). The whole variable domain, remainder taken from reference TRBV7-9 and TRBJ2-3, is DTGVSQNPRHKITKRGQNVTFRCDPISEHNRLYWYRQTLGQGPEFLTYFQNEAQLEKSRLLSDRFSAERPKGSFSTLEIQRTEQGDSAMYLCASSLGTSRTRISTDTQYFGPGTRLTVL.

The chain recombines TRBV11-2 with TRBJ2-1; possible D gene TRBD2, 7 bases. With 5 bases removed from V and 4 bases from J, the gap between germline ends came to 21 bases. The germline V gene encodes CDR1 SGHAT and CDR2 FQNNGV. The CDR3 has 17 amino acids. CDR3 nucleotides: TGTGCCAGCAGCCTTGGGGGGGCGCGCACGGGATACAATGAGCAGTTCTTC. Amino acid sequence: CASSLGGARTGYNEQFF.

The chain couples TRBV11-2 to TRBJ1-1; a weak D match, TRBD1 (6 bases). The V end lost 3 bases, the J end lost 5 bases, and 10 bases lay between the germline ends. There are 13 residues in the CDR3. Germline V gene lookup returns CDR1 SGHAT and CDR2 FQNNGV. In DNA form, the CDR3 reads TGTGCCAGCAGCTTCCGCAGGGGAACTGAAGCTTTCTTT. Translated: CASSFRRGTEAFF.

The rearrangement joins TRBV7-8 to TRBJ2-5, with D possibly matching TRBD1 (6 bases). Germline CDR1 SGHVS, CDR2 FQNEAQ. V was trimmed by 5 bases and J by 11 bases, leaving 24 bases between them. The CDR3 length is 15 residues. The CDR3 region has the DNA TGTGCCAGCAGCCCCCGGGGCAGGGGCACAGGAGAGCAGTACTTC. This encodes CASSPRGRGTGEQYF. The variable domain in full, completed from reference TRBV7-8 and TRBJ2-5, reads GAGVSQSPRYKVAKRGQDVALRCDPISGHVSLFWYQQALGQGPEFLTYFQNEAQLDKSGLPSDRFFAERPEGSVSTLKIQRTQQEDSAVYLCASSPRGRGTGEQYFGPGTRLLVL.

V is TRBV27 and J is TRBJ2-7, with D unclear. This CDR3 has 13 residues. V shed 0 bases and J shed 1 base, with 4 bases lying between them. CDR1 MNHEY and CDR2 SMNVEV come from the germline V gene (reference sequence). CDR3 protein: CASSLSGSYEQYF. The CDR3 DNA reads as TGTGCCAGCAGTTTATCCGGTTCCTACGAGCAGTACTTC.

The chain employs TRBV11-3 and TRBJ2-1, with 10 bases that match TRBD1. Germline values: CDR1 SGHNT, CDR2 YENEEA. Trimming at V came to 5 bases and at J to 4 bases, leaving 5 bases not matched to a gene. This CDR3 is built from 15 residues. CDR3 sequence: CASSLDRGPYNEQFF. CDR3 DNA sequence: TGTGCCAGCAGCCTTGACAGGGGGCCTTACAATGAGCAGTTCTTC.

The chain carries TRBV10-3 and TRBJ1-2; D perhaps matches TRBD1 (5 bases). CDR1 and CDR2 (germline): ENHRY, SYGVKD. The length of the CDR3 is 14 residues. The V gene lost 7 bases and the J gene lost 1 base, with 13 bases spanning the gap. The CDR3 DNA sequence: TGTGCCATCACCCTAGACAGAGTTAACTATGGCTACACCTTC. It codes for CAITLDRVNYGYTF.